A selection of T cell receptor beta chains follows, all from one sample in a study of T cell responses to AZD1222 COVID-19 vaccine. Measured with immunoSEQ multiplex PCR; TCRdb has only the in-frame clones, and not every one. The repertoire includes approximately 120,000 clones, roughly 86% of them detected once, and 10% sits in the top ten. Sequencing was performed on peripheral blood, taken on day 0 of AZD1222 vaccination. Receptor source: an adult in good health. Each CDR3 is given with its conserved first and last residue. D genes are given only for firm matches. Expanded clones get a size class; other rows say once, few or many, or leave the size out.

abundance: once; j_gene: TRBJ1-2; d_gene: .; v_gene: TRBV30; CDR3aa: CAFTTLGESYGYTF; CDR3nt: TGTGCCTTCACCACGTTAGGGGAGTCTTATGGCTACACCTTC
abundance: .; j_gene: TRBJ2-7; d_gene: TRBD1; v_gene: TRBV5-6; CDR3aa: CASSGTGTAVPPYEQYF; CDR3nt: TGTGCCAGCAGCGGGACCGGGACAGCAGTTCCTCCCTACGAGCAGTACTTC
abundance: .; j_gene: TRBJ1-2; d_gene: .; v_gene: TRBV9; CDR3aa: CASSSRTGNYGYTF; CDR3nt: TGTGCCAGCAGCTCCCGTACAGGGAACTATGGCTACACCTTC
abundance: few; j_gene: TRBJ1-1; d_gene: TRBD1; v_gene: TRBV9; CDR3aa: CASSNSGTGGTEAFF; CDR3nt: TGTGCCAGCAGCAACTCCGGGACAGGGGGCACTGAAGCTTTCTTT
abundance: few; j_gene: TRBJ2-1; d_gene: TRBD2; v_gene: TRBV5-4; CDR3aa: CASSLGGAGGLDNEQFF; CDR3nt: TGTGCCAGCAGCCTTGGAGGAGCGGGAGGGCTGGACAATGAGCAGTTCTTC
abundance: .; j_gene: TRBJ1-1; d_gene: .; v_gene: TRBV5-1; CDR3aa: CASSLDLNTEAFF; CDR3nt: TGCGCCAGCAGCTTGGACTTGAACACTGAAGCTTTCTTT
abundance: .; j_gene: TRBJ1-4; d_gene: TRBD1; v_gene: TRBV19; CDR3aa: CASSKGGPNEKLFF; CDR3nt: TGTGCCAGTAGCAAAGGGGGCCCAAATGAAAAACTGTTTTTT
abundance: .; j_gene: TRBJ2-5; d_gene: .; v_gene: TRBV27; CDR3aa: CASSTGTRETQYF; CDR3nt: TGTGCCAGCAGTACCGGGACGCGGGAGACCCAGTACTTC
abundance: .; j_gene: TRBJ2-7; d_gene: .; v_gene: TRBV7-9; CDR3aa: CASSARFPYEQYF; CDR3nt: TGTGCCAGCAGCGCCCGCTTCCCCTACGAGCAGTACTTC
abundance: .; j_gene: TRBJ1-3; d_gene: TRBD1; v_gene: TRBV19; CDR3aa: CASSATGARASGNTIYF; CDR3nt: TGTGCCAGTAGTGCGACAGGGGCGCGGGCATCTGGAAACACCATATATTTT
abundance: .; j_gene: TRBJ2-1; d_gene: TRBD1; v_gene: TRBV24-1; CDR3aa: CATSDPGQGNEQFF; CDR3nt: TGTGCCACCAGTGATCCCGGACAGGGCAATGAGCAGTTCTTC
abundance: .; j_gene: TRBJ2-1; d_gene: TRBD2; v_gene: TRBV3-1/TRBV3-2; CDR3aa: CASSKGLAGGQEQFF; CDR3nt: TGTGCCAGCAGCAAGGGACTAGCGGGGGGGCAGGAGCAGTTCTTC
abundance: .; j_gene: TRBJ1-2; d_gene: .; v_gene: TRBV11-3; CDR3aa: CASSLDDGVNYGYTF; CDR3nt: TGTGCCAGCAGCTTAGACGACGGGGTTAACTATGGCTACACCTTC
abundance: .; j_gene: TRBJ2-7; d_gene: .; v_gene: TRBV9; CDR3aa: CASSVGGFSYEQYF; CDR3nt: TGTGCCAGCAGCGTAGGGGGCTTCTCCTACGAGCAGTACTTC
abundance: .; j_gene: TRBJ1-2; d_gene: .; v_gene: TRBV7-9; CDR3aa: CASSQGSGNYGYTF; CDR3nt: TGTGCCAGCAGCCAGGGGAGCGGAAACTATGGCTACACCTTC
abundance: .; j_gene: TRBJ2-3; d_gene: TRBD2; v_gene: TRBV27; CDR3aa: CASRGTSVDTQYF; CDR3nt: TGTGCCAGCAGGGGGACTAGCGTCGATACGCAGTATTTT
abundance: .; j_gene: TRBJ1-2; d_gene: .; v_gene: TRBV18; CDR3aa: CASSPAGDLSYGYTF; CDR3nt: TGTGCCAGCTCACCAGCAGGGGATCTGAGCTATGGCTACACCTTC
abundance: .; j_gene: TRBJ2-5; d_gene: .; v_gene: TRBV5-4; CDR3aa: CASSLGRFQETQYF; CDR3nt: TGTGCCAGCAGCTTGGGACGCTTCCAAGAGACCCAGTACTTC
abundance: .; j_gene: TRBJ1-1; d_gene: TRBD1; v_gene: TRBV18; CDR3aa: CASSPRYRGQGATEAFF; CDR3nt: TGTGCCAGCTCACCACGGTATAGGGGACAGGGGGCGACTGAAGCTTTCTTT
abundance: .; j_gene: TRBJ1-4; d_gene: .; v_gene: TRBV25-1; CDR3aa: CASSKLGREKLFF; CDR3nt: TGTGCCAGCAGTAAGCTCGGCCGGGAAAAACTGTTTTTT
abundance: .; j_gene: TRBJ1-4; d_gene: .; v_gene: TRBV7-9; CDR3aa: CASSSDSRVTEKLFF; CDR3nt: TGTGCCAGCAGCTCAGACAGTAGGGTTACTGAAAAACTGTTTTTT
abundance: .; j_gene: TRBJ2-2; d_gene: .; v_gene: TRBV5-1; CDR3aa: CASSIGQNTGELFF; CDR3nt: TGCGCCAGCAGCATCGGACAGAACACCGGGGAGCTGTTTTTT
abundance: .; j_gene: TRBJ2-5; d_gene: .; v_gene: TRBV5-8; CDR3aa: CASSRRLGETQYF; CDR3nt: TGTGCCAGCAGCCGACGGTTGGGAGAGACCCAGTACTTC
abundance: once; j_gene: TRBJ1-5; d_gene: TRBD1; v_gene: TRBV27; CDR3aa: CASSPRQGSNQPQHF; CDR3nt: TGTGCCAGCAGTCCCCGACAGGGAAGCAATCAGCCCCAGCATTTT
abundance: few; j_gene: TRBJ2-2; d_gene: .; v_gene: TRBV12-3/TRBV12-4; CDR3aa: CASSPGLVGELFF; CDR3nt: TGTGCCAGCAGTCCGGGGCTTGTCGGGGAGCTGTTTTTT
abundance: .; j_gene: TRBJ1-2; d_gene: TRBD1; v_gene: TRBV29-1; CDR3aa: CSIKDRGNVYGYTF; CDR3nt: TGCAGCATCAAGGACAGGGGAAATGTTTATGGCTACACCTTC
abundance: .; j_gene: TRBJ2-3; d_gene: .; v_gene: TRBV24-1; CDR3aa: CATRRGDTQYF; CDR3nt: TGTGCCACCCGGAGGGGAGATACGCAGTATTTT
abundance: .; j_gene: TRBJ2-3; d_gene: TRBD2; v_gene: TRBV12-3/TRBV12-4; CDR3aa: CASRRDYVAAQYF; CDR3nt: TGTGCCAGCAGAAGGGACTACGTTGCGGCGCAGTATTTT
abundance: .; j_gene: TRBJ2-5; d_gene: .; v_gene: TRBV5-4; CDR3aa: CASSQDLRQARQETQYF; CDR3nt: TGTGCCAGCAGCCAGGACCTACGTCAAGCGCGCCAAGAGACCCAGTACTTC
abundance: .; j_gene: TRBJ2-5; d_gene: TRBD2; v_gene: TRBV5-6; CDR3aa: CASSWLAGAETQYF; CDR3nt: TGTGCCAGCAGCTGGCTAGCGGGAGCCGAGACCCAGTACTTC
abundance: .; j_gene: TRBJ2-1; d_gene: TRBD2; v_gene: TRBV9; CDR3aa: CASSVGASGRQSNEQFF; CDR3nt: TGTGCCAGCAGCGTAGGGGCTAGCGGGAGACAGAGCAATGAGCAGTTCTTC
abundance: .; j_gene: TRBJ1-3; d_gene: .; v_gene: TRBV7-9; CDR3aa: CASSLIQTPGNTIYF; CDR3nt: TGTGCCAGCAGCTTAATACAGACACCTGGGAACACCATATATTTT
abundance: .; j_gene: TRBJ1-2; d_gene: .; v_gene: TRBV7-2; CDR3aa: CASSPLWGGGGYTF; CDR3nt: TGTGCCAGCAGCCCCCTATGGGGGGGCGGTGGCTACACCTTC
abundance: .; j_gene: TRBJ2-7; d_gene: .; v_gene: TRBV4-1; CDR3aa: CASSQEASATGYEQYF; CDR3nt: TGCGCCAGCAGCCAAGAGGCGAGCGCCACGGGTTACGAGCAGTACTTC